The clone carrying this T cell receptor beta chain was seen only once. Generated by immunoSEQ multiplex PCR, the TCRdb table keeps only in-frame clones and is missing some. The table has 150,000 to 200,000 clones, approximately 88% seen once. The record originates from a study of blood T cell repertoires in COVID-19. Study information: Specimens from acute and convalescent COVID-19 originated in the United States, Italy and Spain.

This CDR3 spans 15 amino acids. J lost 8 bases, V lost 3 bases, and 7 bases had no gene match. Germline V gene data show CDR1 as SGHAT and CDR2 as FQNNGV. Cohort placement rested on clinical history that participants reported themselves. The TCR sequence derives from a man aged 70-80 years who had been exposed to COVID-19. The V call is TRBV11-2, the J call TRBJ1-4; 9 positions agree with TRBD1. Sequencing was performed on PBMCs or T cells enriched from blood (not recorded which). The CDR3 loop is CASSFQGTGSEKLFF. DNA of the CDR3: TGTGCCAGCAGCTTTCAGGGGACAGGGTCGGAAAAACTGTTTTTT.